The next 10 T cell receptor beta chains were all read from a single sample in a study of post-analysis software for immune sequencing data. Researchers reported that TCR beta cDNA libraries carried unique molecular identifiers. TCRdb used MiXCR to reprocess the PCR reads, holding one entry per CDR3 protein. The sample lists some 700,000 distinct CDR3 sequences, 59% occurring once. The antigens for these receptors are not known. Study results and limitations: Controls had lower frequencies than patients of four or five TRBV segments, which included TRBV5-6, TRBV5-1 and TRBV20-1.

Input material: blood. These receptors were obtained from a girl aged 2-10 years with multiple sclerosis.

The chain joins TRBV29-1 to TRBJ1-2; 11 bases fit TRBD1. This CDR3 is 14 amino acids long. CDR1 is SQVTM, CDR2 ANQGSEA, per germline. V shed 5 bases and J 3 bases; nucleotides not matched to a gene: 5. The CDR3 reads CSVIGQGAHYGYTF. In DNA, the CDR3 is TGCAGCGTTATCGGACAGGGGGCCCACTATGGCTACACCTTC. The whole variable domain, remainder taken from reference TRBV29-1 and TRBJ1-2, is SAVISQKPSRDICQRGTSLTIQCQVDSQVTMMFWYRQQPGQSLTLIATANQGSEATYESGFVIDKFPISRPNLTFSTLTVSNMSPEDSSIYLCSVIGQGAHYGYTFGSGTRLTVV.

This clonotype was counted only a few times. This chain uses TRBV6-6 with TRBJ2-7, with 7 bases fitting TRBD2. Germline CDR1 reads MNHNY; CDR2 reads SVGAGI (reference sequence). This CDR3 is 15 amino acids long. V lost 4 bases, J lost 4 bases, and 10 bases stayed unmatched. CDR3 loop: CASSFPQREGYEQYF. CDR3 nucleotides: TGTGCCAGCAGTTTCCCTCAGCGGGAAGGATACGAGCAGTACTTC.

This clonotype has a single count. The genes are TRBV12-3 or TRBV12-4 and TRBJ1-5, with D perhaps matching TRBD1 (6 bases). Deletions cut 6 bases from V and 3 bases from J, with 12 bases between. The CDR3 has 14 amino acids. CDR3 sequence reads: CASRAGQFNQPQHF. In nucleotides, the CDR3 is TGTGCCAGCAGGGCAGGACAGTTCAATCAGCCCCAGCATTTT.

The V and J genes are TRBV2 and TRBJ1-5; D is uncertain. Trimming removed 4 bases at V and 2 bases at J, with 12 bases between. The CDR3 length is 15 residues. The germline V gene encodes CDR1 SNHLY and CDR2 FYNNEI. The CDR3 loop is CASSGPGVGNQPQHF. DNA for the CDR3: TGTGCCAGCAGTGGACCAGGTGTCGGCAATCAGCCCCAGCATTTT.

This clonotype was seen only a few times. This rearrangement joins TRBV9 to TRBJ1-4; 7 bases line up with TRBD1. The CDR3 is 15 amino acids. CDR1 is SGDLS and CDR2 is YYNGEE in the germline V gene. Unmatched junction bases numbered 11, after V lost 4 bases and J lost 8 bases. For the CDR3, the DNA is TGTGCCAGCAGCCCGGGAGGGGGCTATTCCGAAAAACTGTTTTTT. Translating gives CASSPGGGYSEKLFF.

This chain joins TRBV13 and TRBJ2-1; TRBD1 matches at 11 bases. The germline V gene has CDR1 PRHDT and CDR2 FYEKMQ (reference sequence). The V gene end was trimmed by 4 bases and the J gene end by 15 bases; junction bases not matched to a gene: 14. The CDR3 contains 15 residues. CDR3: CASSSEDRGRISMFF. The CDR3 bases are TGTGCCAGCAGCTCCGAGGACAGGGGGCGCATTAGTATGTTCTTC.

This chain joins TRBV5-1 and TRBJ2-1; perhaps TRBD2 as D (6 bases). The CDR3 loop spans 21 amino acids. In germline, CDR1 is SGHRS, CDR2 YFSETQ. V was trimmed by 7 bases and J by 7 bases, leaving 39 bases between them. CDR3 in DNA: TGCGCCAGCTCACCCCTGGCTATTAAAGTAGCGGAGCCCCGCTGGGAGAATGAGCAGTTCTTC. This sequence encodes CASSPLAIKVAEPRWENEQFF.

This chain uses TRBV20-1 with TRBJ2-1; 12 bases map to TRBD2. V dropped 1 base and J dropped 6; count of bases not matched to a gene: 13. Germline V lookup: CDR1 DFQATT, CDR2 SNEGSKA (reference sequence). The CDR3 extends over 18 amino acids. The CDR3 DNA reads TGCAGTGCTAGAGGATGGAGGACTAGCGGGAACGGAGGCAATGAGCAGTTCTTC. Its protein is CSARGWRTSGNGGNEQFF.

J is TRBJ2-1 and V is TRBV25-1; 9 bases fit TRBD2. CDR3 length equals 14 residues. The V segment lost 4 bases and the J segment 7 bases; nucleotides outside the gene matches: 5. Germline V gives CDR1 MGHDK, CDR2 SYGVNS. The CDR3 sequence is CASSVAGVGNEQFF. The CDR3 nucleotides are TGTGCCAGCAGTGTAGCGGGAGTAGGTAATGAGCAGTTCTTC.

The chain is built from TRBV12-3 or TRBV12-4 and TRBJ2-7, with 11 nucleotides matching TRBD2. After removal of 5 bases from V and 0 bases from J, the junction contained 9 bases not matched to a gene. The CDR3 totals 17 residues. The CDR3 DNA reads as TGTGCCAGCAGTGCTCCCCGACTAGCGGGAATCTCCTACGAGCAGTACTTC. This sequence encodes CASSAPRLAGISYEQYF.